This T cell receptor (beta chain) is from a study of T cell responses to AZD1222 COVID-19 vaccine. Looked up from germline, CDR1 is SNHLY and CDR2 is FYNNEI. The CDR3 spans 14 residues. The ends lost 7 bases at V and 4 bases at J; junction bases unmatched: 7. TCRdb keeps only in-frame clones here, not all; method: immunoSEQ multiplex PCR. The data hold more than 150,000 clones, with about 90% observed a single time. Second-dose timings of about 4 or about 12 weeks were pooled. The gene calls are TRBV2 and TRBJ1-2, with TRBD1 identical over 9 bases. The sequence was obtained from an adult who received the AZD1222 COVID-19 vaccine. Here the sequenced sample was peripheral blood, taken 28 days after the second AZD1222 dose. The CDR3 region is CASTTQGAGYGYTF. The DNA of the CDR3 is TGTGCCAGCACTACACAGGGGGCGGGCTATGGCTACACCTTC. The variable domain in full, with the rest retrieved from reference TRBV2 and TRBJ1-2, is EPEVTQTPSHQVTQMGQEVILRCVPISNHLYFYWYRQILGQKVEFLVSFYNNEISEKSEIFDDQFSVERPDGSNFTLKIRSTKLEDSAMYFCASTTQGAGYGYTFGSGTRLTVV.